Listed below are T cell receptor beta chains from one sample, sequenced in a study of cytomegalovirus exposure and HLA in healthy donors. The method was immunoSEQ multiplex PCR; TCRdb's version includes in-frame clones alone and lacks a portion of them. The sample contains approximately 85,000 clones, 75% to 90% of which appear only once. The specimen sequenced was PBMCs. Receptor source: a man aged 50-59 years in good health and CMV-seropositive. Each CDR3 is given without its conserved first and last residue.

j_call v_call cdr3_aa
TRBJ2-3 TRBV19 ATPSGMTDTQY
TRBJ1-2 TRBV5-1 ASSLQATGGVSYGYT
TRBJ2-1 TRBV29-1 SGAGTSGLEQF
TRBJ1-5 TRBV28 ASSLTQVTQPQH
TRBJ1-5 TRBV6-1 AITTGSNQPQH
TRBJ2-7 TRBV5-8 ASSFHTSTGSFYEQY
TRBJ2-1 TRBV5-1 ASSLLEAYNEQF
TRBJ2-1 TRBV7-3 ASSLRGDGYNEQF
TRBJ2-7 TRBV6-5 ASSSRQGGYEQY
TRBJ1-2 TRBV30 ACSGQRHNYGYT
TRBJ2-1 TRBV6-5 ASRGTKAGGVL
TRBJ2-7 TRBV29-1 SVLTFGRNYEQY
TRBJ2-1 TRBV5-1 ASSELSSYNEQF
TRBJ1-2 TRBV29-1 SVPLGGGDYGYT
TRBJ2-2 TRBV10-3 AIRGTEDTGELF
TRBJ1-1 TRBV6-1 ASSELGVLTEAF
TRBJ1-2 TRBV30 AWSPLDRGRYGYT
TRBJ2-3 TRBV11-3 ASSLGRLAGTDTQY
TRBJ1-1 TRBV7-9 ASSPVTGSSEAF
TRBJ2-7 TRBV5-1 ASSLGQGADEQY
TRBJ1-1 TRBV7-9 ASRPDRGSTEAF
TRBJ1-1 TRBV7-7 ASSLDAGSEAF
TRBJ2-1 TRBV11-3 ASSLDRDIYNEQF
TRBJ2-1 TRBV9 ASSALTGGDEQF
TRBJ2-7 TRBV19 ASSIYYRSSYEQY
TRBJ2-1 TRBV18 ASSWSSGASTTNEQF
TRBJ2-5 TRBV6-5 ASSYWTSGLKETQY
TRBJ2-7 TRBV7-8 ASSLVASLYLEQY
TRBJ2-7 TRBV4-3 ASSQGASSGYEQY
TRBJ2-3 TRBV5-4 ASSLGQAGGPTDTQY
TRBJ2-7 TRBV27 ASRLTAATYEQY
TRBJ2-7 TRBV7-9 ASSSPDTDPYEQY
TRBJ2-5 TRBV7-9 ASSQKETQY
TRBJ2-7 TRBV5-1 ASSFGRRMEYEQY
TRBJ2-2 TRBV18 ASSPSVTVTGELF
TRBJ2-5 TRBV7-9 ASSRGSGRPWETQY
TRBJ1-3 TRBV29-1 SVEDPLSGNTIY
TRBJ2-3 TRBV5-4 ASSPRTSGFTDTQY
TRBJ1-2 TRBV4-1 ASSHSDRGGDGYT
TRBJ2-3 TRBV6-6 ASSYSQAQDTQY
TRBJ2-7 TRBV18 ASSPSAGSYEQY
TRBJ2-5 TRBV19 ASSRDRTQETQY
TRBJ1-2 TRBV11-2 ASSLLTGWSGYT
TRBJ2-7 TRBV5-1 ASSLGVQLDKTYYEQY
TRBJ2-1 TRBV7-9 ASSLRTSGEGYNEQF
TRBJ2-1 TRBV5-4 ASSLGMTSVRTRFDEQF
TRBJ2-3 TRBV2 ASSLSGDTQY
TRBJ1-4 TRBV9 ASSVGFSSIATNEKLF
TRBJ2-3 TRBV29-1 SWNSGNSDTQY
TRBJ2-7 TRBV4-2 ASSQEGGQIYEQY
TRBJ1-2 TRBV5-1 ASSEFGLGADGYT
TRBJ1-2 TRBV6-6 ASSYNIYGYT
TRBJ2-7 TRBV7-2 ASSLTSGNGYEQY
TRBJ1-3 TRBV6-1 ASSQGNTIY